Listed below are T cell receptor beta chains from one sample, sequenced in a study of identical twins. Using its own MiXCR run on the 5' RACE reads, TCRdb lists one record per CDR3 protein. The repertoire holds some 630,000 distinct CDR3 sequences, with roughly 7.1% as singletons. These data were also filed under a second study, of yellow fever vaccine responses in identical twins.

Sample: PBMCs. All receptors come from a woman aged 18-29 years in good health. CDR3s leave out the opening cysteine and the closing phenylalanine or tryptophan. Fields, in order: V gene, CDR3 length, D gene, CDR3 protein. A D gene is named only where the DNA matches it firmly.

TRBV20-1 12 NA SATSSSSAGELF
TRBV12-3/TRBV12-4 13 NA ASSLAFGGDTEAF
TRBV7-6 13 TRBD2 ASSVTSGRSDTQY
TRBV20-1 10 TRBD1 SARGQFTEAF
TRBV20-1 11 TRBD2 SARVGGTDTQY
TRBV20-1 13 TRBD1 SARGQGALGNEQF
TRBV5-4 14 TRBD2 ASSFPEAGDSYEQY
TRBV29-1 12 NA SVEAEAGYTEAF
TRBV20-1 11 TRBD2 SAPLAGLETQY
TRBV12-3/TRBV12-4 13 NA ASSFSAGLNTEAF
TRBV5-1 12 NA ASSGGANYNEQF